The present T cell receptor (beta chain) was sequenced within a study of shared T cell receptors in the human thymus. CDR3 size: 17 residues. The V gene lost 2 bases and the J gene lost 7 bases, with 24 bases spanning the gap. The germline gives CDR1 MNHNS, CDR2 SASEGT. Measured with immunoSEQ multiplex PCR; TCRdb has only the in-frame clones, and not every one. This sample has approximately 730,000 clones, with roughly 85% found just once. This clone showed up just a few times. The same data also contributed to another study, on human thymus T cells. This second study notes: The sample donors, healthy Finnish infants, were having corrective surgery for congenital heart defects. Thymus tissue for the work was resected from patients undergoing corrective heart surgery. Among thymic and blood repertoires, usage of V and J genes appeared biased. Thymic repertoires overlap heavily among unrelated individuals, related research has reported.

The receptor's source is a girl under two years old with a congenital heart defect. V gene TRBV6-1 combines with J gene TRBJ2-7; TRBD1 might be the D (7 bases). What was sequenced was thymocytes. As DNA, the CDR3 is TGTGCCAGCAGTGAAACTGGCGGGGACAGCGTCCCTATGGAGCAGTACTTC. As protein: CASSETGGDSVPMEQYF.